Listed below are T cell receptor beta chains from one sample, sequenced in a study of cytomegalovirus exposure and HLA in healthy donors. Clones were read by immunoSEQ multiplex PCR, and TCRdb kept only the in-frame ones, dropping some. Among 98,000 or so clones listed, roughly three quarters were seen once. The specimen was PBMCs. The receptor set was obtained from a female donor in good health and CMV-seronegative. Each CDR3 is given with its conserved first and last residue. Each record gives: J gene, D gene, V gene, clone size, CDR3 DNA, CDR3 protein. A D gene is named only where the DNA matches it firmly. Some rows mark clone size as missing; the rest say once, few, many or name a class of expanded clone.

>TRBJ2-3|NA|TRBV27|NA
TGTGCCAGCAGTTCTCATTTCGGTAGCACAGATACGCAGTATTTT
CASSSHFGSTDTQYF
>TRBJ1-2|NA|TRBV6-1|NA
TGTGCCAGCAGTGTGGGAGTTAACTATGGCTACACCTTC
CASSVGVNYGYTF
>TRBJ2-1|NA|TRBV29-1|NA
TGCAGCGTTGAGGGGAGCCGAGTTAGCTCCTACAATGAGCAGTTCTTC
CSVEGSRVSSYNEQFF
>TRBJ1-5|TRBD1|TRBV30|NA
TGTGCCTGGAACAGGGGCAACCAGCCCCAGCATTTT
CAWNRGNQPQHF
>TRBJ2-7|TRBD1|TRBV7-2|few
TGTGCCAGCAGCTTAAGGACAGGGGTGGGATACGAGCAGTACTTC
CASSLRTGVGYEQYF
>TRBJ1-2|TRBD1|TRBV30|few
TGTGCCTGGAGTGTACTACAGGGGAATGGCTACACCTTC
CAWSVLQGNGYTF
>TRBJ2-6|TRBD2|TRBV29-1|once
TGCAGGGGAGGGGCCTCTGGGGCCAACGTCCTGACTTTC
CRGGASGANVLTF
>TRBJ2-5|TRBD2|TRBV7-9|NA
TGTTCCAGCAGCCCGTCCTTGACTAGCGGAGGGGGGGAGACCCAGTACTTC
CSSSPSLTSGGGETQYF
>TRBJ1-5|NA|TRBV5-6|NA
TGTGCCAGCAGCTTGTTTCAATCAGGGGGCAATCAGCCCCAGCATTTT
CASSLFQSGGNQPQHF
>TRBJ2-7|TRBD2|TRBV18|NA
TGTGCCAGCTCACCGCCCTCCGGGACTAGCGGGGGGAAGCTAACCTACGAGCAGTACTTC
CASSPPSGTSGGKLTYEQYF
>TRBJ2-1|TRBD2|TRBV6-1|NA
TGTGCCACACTAGCGGGGGGCTACTACAATGAGCAGTTCTTC
CATLAGGYYNEQFF
>TRBJ2-3|NA|TRBV2|NA
TGTGCCAGCGTGGCTGAGGTTACGGATACGCAGTATTTT
CASVAEVTDTQYF